This T cell receptor beta chain emerged from a study of identical twins. Overall study findings and caveats: The same donors were not followed; conclusions instead depended on cross-sectional statistical analysis.

TCRdb used MiXCR to reprocess the 5' RACE reads, holding one entry per CDR3 protein. The data hold 1.5 million to 2 million distinct CDR3 sequences, with 32% observed a single time. This clonotype was detected only a few times. Its antigen is currently unknown. The CDR3 is made up of 15 amino acids. Trimming at V came to 4 bases and at J to 6 bases, leaving 10 bases not matched to a gene. The germline gives CDR1 MNHEY, CDR2 SMNVEV (reference sequence). The chain couples TRBV27 to TRBJ1-2; 8 bases align to TRBD1. Sequencing was performed on cord blood. This clonotype was sampled from a newborn girl in good health. This chain's CDR3 is CASSSGQAVKNGYTF. The CDR3 nucleotides are TGTGCCAGCAGTTCGGGACAGGCGGTAAAAAATGGCTACACCTTC.